The sequence of this T cell receptor (beta chain) was determined in a study of beta chain features in type 1 diabetes (dated by TCRdb to the late 2010s). Background for the entire study: Mean age, gender distribution, total cell number and subset yield did not differ between patients and healthy donors. A total of approximately 100 million sorted cells were examined across all samples, and the number of cells per subset was strongly correlated with RNA yield. The study compared TCRB repertoires of sorted circulating CD4+ T cell subsets between recently diagnosed type 1 diabetes patients and matched healthy donors. Regulatory and stem cell-like memory subsets were isolated from only 8 patients and about 8 healthy donors, whereas naive and central memory subsets came from all 28 donors.

A single peripheral blood draw of about 120 mL on average was collected from each donor into heparinised tubes. Naive, central memory, regulatory and stem cell-like memory CD4+ T cells were sorted on a BD FACSAria II using a panel including CD45RO, CCR7, CD25, CD127, CD95 and CD27. All sorted populations exceeded 95% purity. PBMCs were separated immediately by Lymphoprep density gradient centrifugation and were stained directly, without being cultured. So that batch effects would be minimized, each experiment stained and sorted samples in pairs, pairing one healthy donor with one patient. As for this clone: Its antigen is currently not known. Within one base of it there is no much larger clone, and no base qualities were kept.

All of the isolated RNA was reverse transcribed with the High Capacity cDNA Reverse Transcription Kit, so expressed TCRB transcripts were sequenced. Deep immunoSEQ sequencing was applied to naive, central memory and regulatory T cell samples, giving an average of around 3.8 million total reads per sample. After sorted cells were lysed in RLT buffer, RNA was extracted with DNase-treated RNeasy Micro or Mini kits, with the choice depending on cell number. Each cell subset was processed on its own to prevent cross-contamination, while patient and healthy donor samples were processed together. Using the immunoSEQ multiplex PCR, TCRB sequences were amplified from cDNA into 87-bp fragments spanning the CDR3 region. Sequencing of the amplicons was performed on the Illumina HiSeq platform. Regarding the original processing steps: Synthetic template baselines were used to correct PCR bias computationally, reads within Hamming distance 2 were collapsed together, and singletons that could not be merged were discarded. Reads were aligned to IMGT to assign V, D and J genes, CDR3 length, and insertions or deletions at six rearrangement sites. Within each subset, clonotype counts were normalized to sorted cell number, and only after that were true diversity and Gini coefficients computed with the tcR R package. Repertoire sharing was quantified using the overlap coefficient calculated on TCRB nucleotide sequences. Out-of-frame TCRB sequences from naive cells were analyzed as a proxy for the pre-selection repertoire. As stored in TCRdb, this immuneACCESS dataset retains in-frame rearrangements with V and J assigned. A fraction of the clones does not appear; measured against another copy, unresolved V genes explain less than half of the discrepancy, and the remainder lacks a known reason. V, J and clone size are those of that table, while D and trimming were read from the DNA. Within this sample are some 410,000 clones, with approximately 13% of them counted one time only. Jointly, the top ten make up roughly 0.036% of the sample.

Reading from cysteine to phenylalanine, the CDR3 counts 16 amino acids. Only the CDR3 region is kept as DNA, spanning 48 bases read in frame from base 1. Reading the germline V gene gives CDR1 SGHTA and CDR2 FQGNSA. V loses 5 bases, J loses 6 bases, and the germline ends lie 20 bases apart. General findings and caveats noted by the study authors: Type 1 diabetes patients showed a moderate but significant shortening of TCRB CDR3 length in all four CD4+ subsets. Because cDNA was sequenced instead of genomic DNA, highly expressing activated cells could be over-represented, though the groups showed no difference in activation or CD3 levels. Because small numbers of individuals were included in the HLA sub-analyses, any influence of HLA type on TCRB rearrangement was left unresolved. Shorter templates might have been favored by PCR, but patient and control samples were amplified and corrected together, so both groups would have been affected equally by any skew. Naive, central memory and regulatory TCRB repertoires appeared to be more alike among patients than among healthy donors. Fewer insertions and more nucleotide deletions at VDJ recombination sites were observed in patients with type 1 diabetes, implying thymic rearrangement abnormalities.

The sequence links TRBV7-2 to TRBJ1-5; D gene: possibly TRBD1, on 5 matching bases. This TCR was recovered from a man in his thirties or forties in good health. Source material: naive CD4+ T cells from blood. The intended sense of this specimen's cell subset or site label: true naive CD4+ T cells. The CDR3: CASSPVGTQPLQPQHF. The bases are TGTGCCAGCAGCCCCGTAGGGACGCAACCTCTTCAGCCCCAGCATTTT.